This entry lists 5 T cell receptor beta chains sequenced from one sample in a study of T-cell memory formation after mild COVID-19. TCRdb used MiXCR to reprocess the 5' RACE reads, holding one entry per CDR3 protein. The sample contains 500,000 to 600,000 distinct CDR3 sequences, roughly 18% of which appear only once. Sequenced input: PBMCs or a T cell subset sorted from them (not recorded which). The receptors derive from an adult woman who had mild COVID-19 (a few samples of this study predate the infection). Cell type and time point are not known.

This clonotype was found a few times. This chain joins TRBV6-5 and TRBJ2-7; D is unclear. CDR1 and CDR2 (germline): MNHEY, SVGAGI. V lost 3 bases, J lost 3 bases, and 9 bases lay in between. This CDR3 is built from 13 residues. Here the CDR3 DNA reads TGTGCCAGCAGTTATGAACAGTACTACGAGCAGTACTTC. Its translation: CASSYEQYYEQYF.

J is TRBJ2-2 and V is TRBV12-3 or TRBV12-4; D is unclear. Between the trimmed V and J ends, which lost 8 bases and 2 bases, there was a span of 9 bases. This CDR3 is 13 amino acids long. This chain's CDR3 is CASRTINTGELFF. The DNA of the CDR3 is TGTGCCAGCCGGACGATTAACACCGGGGAGCTGTTTTTT.

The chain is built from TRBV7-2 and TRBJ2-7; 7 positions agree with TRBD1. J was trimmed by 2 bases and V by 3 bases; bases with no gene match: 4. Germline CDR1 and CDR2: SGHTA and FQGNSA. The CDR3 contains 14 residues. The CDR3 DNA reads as TGTGCCAGCAGCTTCCGGCAGGGGGCCTACGAGCAGTACTTC. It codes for CASSFRQGAYEQYF.

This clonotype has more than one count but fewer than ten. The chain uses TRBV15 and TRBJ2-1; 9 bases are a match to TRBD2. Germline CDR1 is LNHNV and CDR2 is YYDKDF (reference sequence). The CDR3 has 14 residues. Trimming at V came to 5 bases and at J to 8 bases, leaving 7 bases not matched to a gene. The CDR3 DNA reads TGTGCCACCAGCGGGTGGACTAGCGTCGATGAGCAGTTCTTC. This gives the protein CATSGWTSVDEQFF.

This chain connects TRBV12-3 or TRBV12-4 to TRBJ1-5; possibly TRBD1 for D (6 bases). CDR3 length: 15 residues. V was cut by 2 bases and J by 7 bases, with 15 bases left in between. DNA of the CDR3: TGTGCCAGCAGTTTACAAGGGGGTGCGGGACAGCCCCAGCATTTT. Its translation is CASSLQGGAGQPQHF.